The clone carrying this TCR beta chain was picked up many times. These data belong to a study of regulatory T cells in long-lasting Graves disease. Time point meaning: newly diagnosed GD, antithyroid drugs for less than 3 months. Construction of the TCR library relied on RNA isolated from PBMCs. V lost 10 bases and J lost 0, with 16 bases in between. The CDR3 runs to 15 residues. Researchers made TCR beta libraries by using iRepertoire HTBI primers and running Arm-PCR on CDR3 regions. A single record per CDR3 protein comes from TCRdb applying MiXCR to the multiplex PCR reads. The sample includes 440,000 or so distinct CDR3 sequences, about 17% of them seen just once. These same data were also listed under a study on T cells in Graves' hyperthyroidism and ophthalmopathy. That paper notes: HTBI primers were the set used in a first-round RT-PCR of the TCR CDR3.

This sequence was found in a woman aged 25 to 39 with Graves disease. The sequencing here drew on peripheral blood mononuclear cells (PBMCs), taken at new diagnosis, from a patient treated with antithyroid drugs. The chain has TRBV12-3 or TRBV12-4 and TRBJ2-1; weak D call: TRBD2 (5 bases). The DNA for the CDR3 is TGTGCCACCGGGGATGGGGAAAGCTCCTACAATGAGCAGTTCTTC. This translates into CATGDGESSYNEQFF.